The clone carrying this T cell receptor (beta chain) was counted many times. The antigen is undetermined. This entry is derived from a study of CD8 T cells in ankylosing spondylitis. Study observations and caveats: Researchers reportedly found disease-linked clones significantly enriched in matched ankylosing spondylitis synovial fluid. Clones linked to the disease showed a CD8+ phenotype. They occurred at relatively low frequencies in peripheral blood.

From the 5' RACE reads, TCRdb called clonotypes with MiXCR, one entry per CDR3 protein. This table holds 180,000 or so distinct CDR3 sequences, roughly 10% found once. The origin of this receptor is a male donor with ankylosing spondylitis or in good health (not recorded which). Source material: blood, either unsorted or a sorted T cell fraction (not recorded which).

CDR3 sequence: CASSQVLGTSNEQYF. The CDR3 nucleotides read TGTGCCAGCAGCCAAGTGTTAGGGACTAGTAACGAGCAGTACTTC. The V gene is TRBV3-1, the J gene TRBJ2-7; 8 bases agree with TRBD2. CDR3 length equals 15 residues. V shed 1 base, J shed 5 bases, and the junction held 7 bases outside the gene matches. Germline V gene lookup returns CDR1 LGHDT and CDR2 YNNKEL (reference sequence).